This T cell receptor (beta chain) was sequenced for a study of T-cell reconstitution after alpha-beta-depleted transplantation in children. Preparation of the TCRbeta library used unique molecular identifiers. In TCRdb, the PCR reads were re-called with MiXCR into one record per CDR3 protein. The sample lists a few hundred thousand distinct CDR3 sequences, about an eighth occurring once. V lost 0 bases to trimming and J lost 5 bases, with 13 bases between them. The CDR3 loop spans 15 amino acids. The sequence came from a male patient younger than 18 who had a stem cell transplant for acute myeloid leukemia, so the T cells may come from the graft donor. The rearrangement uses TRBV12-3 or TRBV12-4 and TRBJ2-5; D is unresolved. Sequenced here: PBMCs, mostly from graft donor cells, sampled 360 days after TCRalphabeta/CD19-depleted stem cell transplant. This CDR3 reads CASSLAPFFRETQYF. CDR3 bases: TGTGCCAGCAGTTTAGCGCCCTTTTTCAGGGAGACCCAGTACTTC.